The entry below gives a single TCR beta chain sequence along with its context. Exposed participants encountered a COVID-19 case during the 2 weeks preceding study entry. These data belong to a study of blood T cell repertoires in COVID-19. Turning to the study itself: Collection of acute and convalescent COVID-19 samples took place in the United States, Italy and Spain.

Germline lookup yields CDR1 SGHVS and CDR2 FNYEAQ. The CDR3 length is 18 residues. V was trimmed by 4 bases and J by 0 bases, leaving 21 bases between them. In the authors' workflow: It was from reference gene primer amplification that nucleated cell counts were estimated. The data were produced by immunoSEQ multiplex PCR, yet TCRdb's version contains in-frame clones alone and is incomplete. D and trimming were read from the DNA, whereas the V and J calls and clone size are those reported in that table. The data hold more than 300,000 clones, with approximately 90% observed a single time. This receptor was obtained from a woman aged 40 to 50 who had been exposed to COVID-19. The material sequenced was PBMCs or T cells enriched from blood (not recorded which). The chain links TRBV7-6 to TRBJ2-5; TRBD2 might be the D (7 bases). The CDR3 here is CASSSRGGGFQYQETQYF. In DNA form, the CDR3 reads TGTGCCAGCAGCTCTCGAGGGGGGGGGTTTCAGTACCAAGAGACCCAGTACTTC. Complete variable domain (other parts from reference TRBV7-6 and TRBJ2-5): GAGVSQSPRYKVTKRGQDVALRCDPISGHVSLYWYRQALGQGPEFLTYFNYEAQQDKSGLPNDRFSAERPEGSISTLTIQRTEQRDSAMYRCASSSRGGGFQYQETQYFGPGTRLLVL.